This T cell receptor (beta chain) derives from a study of beta chain features in type 1 diabetes. Since all of the isolated RNA was reverse transcribed, expressed TCRB transcripts were what got sequenced. Libraries were prepared by immunoSEQ multiplex PCR; TCRdb keeps only in-frame clonotypes and omits some of them. Here the sample spans around 320,000 clones, 11% to 15% being singletons. The CDR3 is 14 residues long. Germline lookup yields CDR1 SGHTA and CDR2 FQGNSA. The V gene lost 4 bases and the J gene lost 3 bases, with 12 bases spanning the gap. Sequenced material: central memory CD4+ T cells from blood. The TCR originated in a man aged 30 to 45 in good health. The V and J genes are TRBV7-2 and TRBJ1-2; possibly TRBD1 for D (5 bases). The DNA for the CDR3 is TGTGCCAGCAGCTCCGGCAGGGCTGACTATGGCTACACCTTC. Its protein is CASSSGRADYGYTF.